What follows are 21 T cell receptor beta chains derived from one specimen sequenced in a study of T-cell reconstitution after alpha-beta-depleted transplantation in children. Preparation of the TCRbeta library used unique molecular identifiers. TCRdb reprocessed the PCR reads with MiXCR, giving one entry per CDR3 protein. The sample includes about 580,000 distinct CDR3 sequences, roughly 30% seen only once; the top ten take about a third. Here the sequenced sample was PBMCs, taken before TCRalphabeta/CD19-depleted stem cell transplant. The receptors were sampled from a boy in the first two years of life with Wiskott-Aldrich syndrome, due to receive a stem cell transplant.

This clonotype was seen a few times. In DNA form, the CDR3 reads TGTGCCAGCAGCCGTTCCGGGACAGTCTCCTACGAGCAGTACTTC. As protein: CASSRSGTVSYEQYF. This chain joins TRBV4-2 and TRBJ2-7; TRBD1 agrees at 7 bases. The junction had 6 bases not matched to a gene; V was cut back by 4 bases and J by 0 bases. CDR1 is LGHNA, CDR2 YNFKEQ, per germline. The CDR3 has 15 residues.

The sample holds a few counts of this clonotype. The chain joins TRBV12-3 or TRBV12-4 to TRBJ1-1; D is unclear. The CDR3 is 13 amino acids. V lost 4 bases, J lost 4 bases, and 10 bases lay in between. Written as DNA, the CDR3 is TGTGCCAGCAGTTCGAAAATGGGCACTGAAGCTTTCTTT. Protein: CASSSKMGTEAFF.

The chain combines TRBV14 with TRBJ2-7, with a possible D match to TRBD2 (6 bases). The length of the CDR3 is 14 residues. V was clipped by 3 bases and J by 10 bases, with 19 bases between them. Germline loops: CDR1 SGHDN, CDR2 FVKESK. CDR3 bases: TGTGCCAGCAGCCAGGGCAGAACTATGGGAGGACAGTACTTC. It specifies CASSQGRTMGGQYF.

This clonotype has only a few counts. The chain joins TRBV10-3 to TRBJ2-5; no reliable D call. This CDR3 region has 13 residues. V gave up 3 bases and J gave up 1 base, with 6 bases separating them. CDR1 is ENHRY, CDR2 SYGVKD, per germline. DNA for the CDR3: TGTGCCATCAGTGATGACTTCCAAGAGACCCAGTACTTC. Translated: CAISDDFQETQYF.

The J gene is TRBJ1-5, the V gene TRBV30, with D unclear. This CDR3 is 14 amino acids long. Germline assignment: CDR1 GTSNPN and CDR2 SVGIG (reference sequence). V lost 0 bases and J 4 bases, leaving 10 bases between the germline ends. The DNA of the CDR3 is TGTGCCTGGAGTGTACGCTGGGAGAATCAGCCCCAGCATTTT. The encoded protein is CAWSVRWENQPQHF.

The gene calls are TRBV20-1 and TRBJ2-1; 10 bases are shared with TRBD2. Trimming at V came to 0 bases and at J to 15 bases, leaving 11 bases not matched to a gene. The CDR3 length is 14 residues. Looked up from germline, CDR1 is DFQATT and CDR2 is SNEGSKA (reference sequence). For the CDR3, the DNA is TGCAGTGCTAGAGAAAGGACTAGCGGAGGTCTTCGGTTCTTC. Translation: CSARERTSGGLRFF.

This clonotype was seen only a few times. This sequence joins TRBV5-1 and TRBJ2-2; tentatively, D is TRBD1 (6 bases). From germline, CDR1 is SGHRS and CDR2 YFSETQ. The germline V and J ends were trimmed by 6 bases and 5 bases, with 14 bases remaining between them. This CDR3 spans 14 amino acids. The CDR3 nucleotides read TGCGCCAGCAAAGCCACAGGGAGTACCGGGGAGCTGTTTTTT. Translation gives CASKATGSTGELFF.

The V gene is TRBV7-2, the J gene TRBJ2-1; D remains unclear. The CDR3 totals 15 residues. The V end lost 1 base, the J end lost 9 bases, and 16 bases lay between the germline ends. CDR1 SGHTA and CDR2 FQGNSA come from the germline V gene. CDR3 nucleotides: TGTGCCAGCAGCTTAGGCGGAAAAAGGGTCGGTGAGCAGTTCTTC. It codes for CASSLGGKRVGEQFF.

This clonotype was found once. The rearrangement uses TRBV19 and TRBJ2-1, with a weak D call TRBD2 (5 bases). The germline V and J ends were trimmed by 5 bases and 0 bases, with 17 bases remaining between them. The CDR3 covers 17 residues. CDR1 is LNHDA, CDR2 SQIVND, per germline (reference sequence). CDR3 bases: TGTGCCAGTAGTCCGGACCCTAGCTTTAGCTCCTACAATGAGCAGTTCTTC. Its translation is CASSPDPSFSSYNEQFF.

V gene TRBV12-3 or TRBV12-4 combines with J gene TRBJ2-3; TRBD2 agrees at 8 bases. The V and J ends lost 6 bases and 4 bases, in that order; junction bases with no gene match: 12. The CDR3 spans 16 residues. The CDR3 nucleotides are TGTGCCAGCAGCTCTGGCGCGGGAGGTAGATCAGATACGCAGTATTTT. Translated, it gives CASSSGAGGRSDTQYF.

The gene calls are TRBV7-2 and TRBJ2-7, with 7 nucleotides matching TRBD2. This CDR3 has 15 residues. J gave up 3 bases and V 2 bases, and 7 bases lay outside the gene matches. CDR1 SGHTA and CDR2 FQGNSA come from the germline V gene. CDR3 sequence (DNA): TGTGCCAGCAGCTTACTTTCAGCGGGATTCTACGAGCAGTACTTC. Its translation is CASSLLSAGFYEQYF.

This rearrangement joins TRBV5-1 to TRBJ2-3; TRBD2 aligns across 13 bases. This CDR3 region has 19 residues. The V gene end was trimmed by 1 base and the J gene end by 5 bases; junction bases not matched to a gene: 13. Germline-derived CDR1 and CDR2 are SGHRS and YFSETQ. The CDR3 DNA follows: TGCGCCAGCAGCTTGAGGGGACTAGCGGGAAAGTTCACAGTAGATACGCAGTATTTT. Translation gives CASSLRGLAGKFTVDTQYF. Looking up the rest from reference TRBV5-1 and TRBJ2-3 gives the full variable domain: KAGVTQTPRYLIKTRGQQVTLSCSPISGHRSVSWYQQTPGQGLQFLFEYFSETQRNKGNFPGRFSGRQFSNSRSEMNVSTLELGDSALYLCASSLRGLAGKFTVDTQYFGPGTRLTVL.

As regards this clonotype: One junction end disagrees with the germline gene, perhaps due to a read error. The rearrangement links TRBV12-3 or TRBV12-4 to TRBJ2-2, with a possible D match to TRBD2 (6 bases). The CDR3 covers 16 residues. The CDR3 sequence is CASRVPSGDNTGDLFF. In DNA, the CDR3 is TGTGCCAGCAGAGTTCCTTCGGGAGATAATACCGGGGACCTGTTTTTT.

The gene calls are TRBV7-2 and TRBJ2-1, with a tentative D call TRBD2 (7 bases). Trimming took off 9 bases at V and 1 base at J, with 16 bases between the two ends. Germline CDR1 and CDR2: SGHTA and FQGNSA. The CDR3 covers 15 residues. CDR3 protein: CARTYREGSYNEQFF. The CDR3 region has the DNA TGTGCCAGGACTTACAGGGAGGGGTCCTACAATGAGCAGTTCTTC.

V is TRBV9 and J is TRBJ2-1, with 9 bases fitting TRBD1. Losses at the gene ends were 2 bases for V and 6 bases for J; bases not matched to a gene: 12. The CDR3 contains 17 residues. Looked up from germline, CDR1 is SGDLS and CDR2 is YYNGEE. The CDR3 DNA is TGTGCCAGCAGCGTCGGCGGGGGACAGGGATTCCTCAATGAGCAGTTCTTC. Its protein product is CASSVGGGQGFLNEQFF.

This chain uses TRBV28 with TRBJ2-3; no clear D gene. The germline V gene encodes CDR1 MDHEN and CDR2 SYDVKM. This CDR3 has 15 residues. Trimming cost V 2 bases and J 4 bases, with 13 bases left between them. The CDR3 here is CASSLISGFPDTQYF. DNA of the CDR3: TGTGCCAGCAGTTTAATTTCCGGGTTTCCAGATACGCAGTATTTT.

This clonotype has only a few counts. CDR3 protein: CASSLCLRAQNSPLHF. CDR3 coding DNA: TGTGCCAGCAGCTTATGCCTCAGGGCCCAAAATTCACCCCTCCACTTT. The chain joins TRBV21-1 to TRBJ1-6. TRBV21-1 constitutes a pseudogene. The CDR3 contains 16 residues.

J is TRBJ2-7 and V is TRBV18, with 11 bases identical to TRBD1. Unmatched junction bases numbered 6, after V lost 4 bases and J lost 1 base. Germline V gene lookup returns CDR1 KGHSH and CDR2 LQKENI. The CDR3 runs 16 residues. CDR3 in DNA: TGTGCCAGCTCACAACTGGGACAGGGGGGATCCTACGAGCAGTACTTC. This gives the protein CASSQLGQGGSYEQYF.

The chain is built from TRBV4-2 and TRBJ2-5, with D uncertain. The CDR3 is 14 residues long. V was shortened by 6 bases and J by 0 bases, with 11 bases between the two germline ends. Germline CDR1 is LGHNA and CDR2 is YNFKEQ. The CDR3 DNA sequence: TGTGCCAGCAGTGTTGGCAACAACCAAGAGACCCAGTACTTC. Its translation is CASSVGNNQETQYF.

The genes are TRBV28 and TRBJ2-7; TRBD1 agrees at 12 bases. Germline V CDR1 and CDR2: MDHEN, SYDVKM. The CDR3 covers 15 residues. The V and J ends lost 11 bases and 7 bases, in that order; junction bases with no gene match: 15. CDR3 sequence: CAVRAGGQGAGEQYF. CDR3 bases: TGTGCCGTGCGCGCCGGGGGACAGGGGGCAGGTGAGCAGTACTTC.

The rearrangement joins TRBV5-5 to TRBJ2-2; D not certain. In germline, CDR1 is SGHKS, CDR2 YYEKEE (reference sequence). V was pared by 1 base and J by 1 base, with 5 bases between. There are 14 residues in the CDR3. CDR3 in DNA: TGTGCCAGCAGCTTGAATGGGAACACCGGGGAGCTGTTTTTT. Translated, it gives CASSLNGNTGELFF.